The 2 T cell receptor beta chains presented below share a single source sample, sequenced in a study of cytomegalovirus exposure and HLA in healthy donors. 60 Vbeta and 13 Jbeta primers were used in PCR. Repertoires were generated with immunoSEQ multiplex PCR, while TCRdb's copy carries only in-frame clones and drops some. The sample has approximately 190,000 clones; 70% to 85% are singletons. Sequences were obtained from PBMCs. The receptors were gathered from a boy between 2 and 15 years old in good health and CMV-seronegative.

The gene calls are TRBV10-3 and TRBJ2-7, with TRBD2 matching 7 bases. Germline lookup yields CDR1 ENHRY and CDR2 SYGVKD. The V and J ends lost 4 bases and 1 base, in that order; junction bases with no gene match: 4. This CDR3 is built from 14 residues. The CDR3 is CAISAISGSYEQYF. In nucleotides, the CDR3 is TGTGCCATCAGTGCGATTAGCGGGTCCTACGAGCAGTACTTC.

The rearrangement uses TRBV7-2 and TRBJ1-1; the D gene is possibly TRBD1 (5 bases). Germline V gene data show CDR1 as SGHTA and CDR2 as FQGNSA. The V end lost 6 bases, the J end lost 1 base, and 18 bases lay between the germline ends. The CDR3 is 16 amino acids. CDR3 region: CASSPAWGRRNTEAFF. CDR3 sequence (DNA): TGTGCCAGCAGTCCTGCCTGGGGCAGGAGGAACACTGAAGCTTTCTTT.